These 30 T cell receptor beta chains came from one sample sequenced in a study of regulatory T cells. The primer mix had 52 TRBV and 13 TRBJ primers. Assay used: immunoSEQ multiplex PCR; TCRdb lists only in-frame clones, some missing. Among under 45,000 clones listed, around 89% were seen once. Their specific antigens are unknown. Broader study findings: Hydrophobic residues at CDR3 positions 6 and 7 were enriched in conventional CD4+ T cells of CD3G-deficient patients.

The sequenced sample consisted of conventional CD4+ T cells sorted from blood. Receptors were obtained from a person aged 18 to 29 with CD3G deficiency.

This chain's CDR3 is CASSRIGGRIGELFF. DNA for the CDR3: TGTGCCAGCAGCCGCATCGGGGGAAGAATCGGGGAGCTGTTTTTT. The rearrangement links TRBV7-9 to TRBJ2-2; TRBD2 is a possible D gene (6 bases). V was pared by 5 bases and J by 7 bases, with 17 bases between. The CDR3 runs to 15 residues. CDR1 SEHNR and CDR2 FQNEAQ come from the germline V gene (reference sequence). Full variable domain (outside the CDR3, taken from reference TRBV7-9 and TRBJ2-2): DTGVSQNPRHKITKRGQNVTFRCDPISEHNRLYWYRQTLGQGPEFLTYFQNEAQLEKSRLLSDRFSAERPKGSFSTLEIQRTEQGDSAMYLCASSRIGGRIGELFFGEGSRLTVL.

This chain uses TRBV10-3 with TRBJ1-2, with D tentatively TRBD1 (5 bases). The V end was cut by 10 bases, the J end by 4 bases, with 16 bases between. The CDR3 consists of 13 residues. Germline V gene lookup returns CDR1 ENHRY and CDR2 SYGVKD. Written as DNA, the CDR3 is TGTGCCACCACTCAGGGAGGGCCCTATGGCTACACCTTC. This encodes CATTQGGPYGYTF.

This chain joins TRBV9 and TRBJ2-3; the D is unclear. The germline CDR1 and CDR2 sequences are SGDLS and YYNGEE. V was cut by 0 bases and J by 4 bases, with 9 bases left in between. The CDR3 spans 14 residues. Here the CDR3 DNA reads TGTGCCAGCAGCGTAGGTAGCAACGCAGATACGCAGTATTTT. This sequence encodes CASSVGSNADTQYF.

The V and J genes are TRBV6-1 and TRBJ1-5; perhaps TRBD1 as D (5 bases). This CDR3 contains 14 residues. The germline V and J ends were trimmed by 8 bases and 5 bases, with 16 bases remaining between them. Per germline, CDR1 MNHNS and CDR2 SASEGT. The CDR3 sequence is CASSNGGRDQPQHF. In DNA, the CDR3 is TGTGCCAGCTCTAATGGGGGGAGGGATCAGCCCCAGCATTTT.

The chain has TRBV11-2 and TRBJ2-2, with 11 bases lining up with TRBD1. Per germline, CDR1 SGHAT and CDR2 FQNNGV. CDR3 length equals 16 residues. The trim removed 5 bases at V and 6 bases at J, leaving 8 bases unmatched. The CDR3 sequence: CASSPGDRGKAGELFF. CDR3 bases: TGTGCCAGCAGCCCTGGGGACAGGGGGAAGGCCGGGGAGCTGTTTTTT.

The chain carries TRBV6-1 and TRBJ2-7; D perhaps matches TRBD2 (6 bases). V lost 2 bases to trimming and J lost 7 bases, with 15 bases between them. This CDR3 is built from 14 residues. Germline CDR1 is MNHNS and CDR2 is SASEGT. The CDR3 sequence: CASSEQGGLGEQYF. CDR3 DNA sequence: TGTGCCAGCAGTGAACAGGGAGGCCTGGGGGAGCAGTACTTC.

The J gene is TRBJ2-7, the V gene TRBV11-2; D possibly corresponds to TRBD2 (7 bases). This CDR3 has 14 amino acids. Trimming took off 0 bases at V and 2 bases at J, with 8 bases between the two ends. Germline values: CDR1 SGHAT, CDR2 FQNNGV. CDR3 protein: CASSLERGPYEQYF. In nucleotides, the CDR3 is TGTGCCAGCAGCTTAGAGCGGGGGCCCTACGAGCAGTACTTC.

The chain uses TRBV10-3 and TRBJ2-7, with 13 bases identical to TRBD2. This CDR3 is built from 14 residues. With V trimmed by 6 bases and J by 8 bases, 7 bases remained unmatched. The germline V gene has CDR1 ENHRY and CDR2 SYGVKD. The CDR3 sequence: CAIRSGLAGSQQYF. The CDR3 nucleotides are TGTGCCATCAGGTCGGGACTAGCGGGAAGTCAGCAGTACTTC.

This clone appeared once. The chain uses TRBV18 and TRBJ2-3, with TRBD1 identical over 12 bases. This CDR3 spans 16 amino acids. Germline values: CDR1 KGHSH, CDR2 LQKENI. V lost 4 bases and J lost 4; bases outside the gene matches: 6. CDR3 loop: CASSLTGTGGPDTQYF. CDR3 nucleotides: TGTGCCAGCTCACTAACCGGGACAGGGGGCCCAGATACGCAGTATTTT.

The chain links TRBV19 to TRBJ1-2; D gene uncertain. This CDR3 spans 13 amino acids. CDR1 is LNHDA and CDR2 is SQIVND in the germline V gene (reference sequence). The V end lost 5 bases, the J end lost 6 bases, and 13 bases lay between the germline ends. DNA of the CDR3: TGTGCCAGTAGTGATCCGGGGAATAATGGCTACACCTTC. Translation: CASSDPGNNGYTF.

DNA of the CDR3: TGTGCCAGCAGCAGACAGGGGAGAGATACGCAGTATTTT. Protein sequence: CASSRQGRDTQYF. V usage is TRBV7-8 and J usage is TRBJ2-3; TRBD1 aligns across 8 bases. This CDR3 has 13 amino acids. The ends lost 5 bases at V and 5 bases at J; junction bases unmatched: 3. Germline V gene sequence: CDR1 SGHVS, CDR2 FQNEAQ. The full variable domain, its missing parts supplied by reference TRBV7-8 and TRBJ2-3, is GAGVSQSPRYKVAKRGQDVALRCDPISGHVSLFWYQQALGQGPEFLTYFQNEAQLDKSGLPSDRFFAERPEGSVSTLKIQRTQQEDSAVYLCASSRQGRDTQYFGPGTRLTVL.

The chain joins TRBV6-1 to TRBJ2-7, with D possibly called TRBD1 or TRBD2 (5 bases each). Trimming removed 0 bases at V and 8 bases at J, with 20 bases between. This CDR3 is built from 16 residues. Germline V gives CDR1 MNHNS, CDR2 SASEGT. The CDR3 DNA is TGTGCCAGCAGTGAAGCGGGGGATAGGGGCCGATGGAAGCAGTACTTC. Protein product: CASSEAGDRGRWKQYF.

V is TRBV5-1 and J is TRBJ2-5; no clear D gene. The DNA end is more similar to TRBJ2-7, so the J call may be wrong. The CDR3 loop spans 14 amino acids. From germline, CDR1 is SGHRS and CDR2 YFSETQ. CDR3 protein: CASSSNKHPYEQYF. In DNA, the CDR3 is TGCGCCAGCAGCTCCAACAAGCACCCCTACGAGCAGTACTTC.

The CDR3 DNA follows: TGTGCCAGCAGCTTAACAGGGGGCCGGGACACTGAAGCTTTCTTT. Translated: CASSLTGGRDTEAFF. V usage is TRBV11-2 and J usage is TRBJ1-1, with TRBD1 identical over 9 bases. Germline V gene sequence: CDR1 SGHAT, CDR2 FQNNGV. V lost 2 bases, J lost 3 bases, and 4 bases stayed unmatched. This CDR3 contains 15 residues.

The rearrangement links TRBV28 to TRBJ2-2; maybe TRBD2 (6 bases). CDR1 and CDR2 from the germline V gene are MDHEN and SYDVKM. V lost 6 bases and J lost 5, with 16 bases in between. The CDR3 is 15 amino acids. The CDR3 bases are TGTGCCAGCAGCCTTGGGCAGGCGGGGACCGGGGAGCTGTTTTTT. This gives the protein CASSLGQAGTGELFF.

The V gene is TRBV5-1, the J gene TRBJ2-7; D is possibly TRBD1 (5 bases). There are 14 residues in the CDR3. Trimming shortened V by 2 bases and J by 5 bases, and 14 bases separated the two germline ends. CDR1 and CDR2 from the germline V gene are SGHRS and YFSETQ. CDR3 bases: TGCGCCAGCAGCTTCGGACATTCAGCCAACGAGCAGTACTTC. Residues: CASSFGHSANEQYF.

This chain connects TRBV6-1 to TRBJ2-3; 8 nucleotides match TRBD2. V gave up 4 bases and J gave up 8 bases; unmatched junction bases: 14. Germline V gene data show CDR1 as MNHNS and CDR2 as SASEGT. The length of the CDR3 is 16 residues. The CDR3 sequence is CASSALPGTRKGTQYF. CDR3 sequence (DNA): TGTGCCAGCAGTGCTTTACCCGGGACTAGGAAGGGTACGCAGTATTTT.

This rearrangement joins TRBV7-9 to TRBJ2-3, with TRBD2 as a possible D gene (5 bases). The CDR3 is 13 residues long. V gave up 8 bases and J gave up 2 bases, with 11 bases separating them. CDR1 and CDR2 (germline): SEHNR, FQNEAQ (reference sequence). The CDR3 is CASLTGDTDTQYF. The CDR3 region has the DNA TGTGCCAGCCTGACCGGGGACACAGATACGCAGTATTTT. Supplemented by reference TRBV7-9 and TRBJ2-3, the full variable domain reads DTGVSQNPRHKITKRGQNVTFRCDPISEHNRLYWYRQTLGQGPEFLTYFQNEAQLEKSRLLSDRFSAERPKGSFSTLEIQRTEQGDSAMYLCASLTGDTDTQYFGPGTRLTVL.

The gene calls are TRBV13 and TRBJ2-5; TRBD1 might be the D (6 bases). CDR1 PRHDT and CDR2 FYEKMQ come from the germline V gene (reference sequence). The CDR3 has 16 residues. Trimming left V 0 bases short and J 1 base short, with 12 bases between. In DNA, the CDR3 is TGTGCCAGCAGCTTAGGCCATCGGACAGTCCAAGAGACCCAGTACTTC. It is translated as CASSLGHRTVQETQYF.

The chain has TRBV6-1 and TRBJ1-1; TRBD1 might be the D (5 bases). From germline, CDR1 is MNHNS and CDR2 SASEGT. The V end was cut by 6 bases, the J end by 1 base, with 9 bases between. The CDR3 length is 13 residues. CDR3 bases: TGTGCCAGCAGAAAAGGGGCGAACACTGAAGCTTTCTTT. Encoded protein: CASRKGANTEAFF.

The chain couples TRBV7-6 to TRBJ2-2; no definite D call. The V and J ends lost 6 bases and 5 bases respectively, with 4 bases between them. Germline assignment: CDR1 SGHVS and CDR2 FNYEAQ. The CDR3 sequence is 11 residues long. CDR3 region: CASSHTGELFF. The CDR3 DNA reads as TGTGCCAGCAGTCATACCGGGGAGCTGTTTTTT.

This chain uses TRBV5-1 with TRBJ2-7; possibly TRBD2 for D (6 bases). Germline lookup yields CDR1 SGHRS and CDR2 YFSETQ. V dropped 4 bases and J dropped 3 bases, with 11 bases sitting between them. This CDR3 has 13 residues. CDR3 protein: CASSPGTVYEQYF. CDR3 DNA: TGCGCCAGCAGCCCCGGGACTGTCTACGAGCAGTACTTC.

The gene calls are TRBV6-1 and TRBJ1-4; TRBD1 matches at 9 bases. Looked up from germline, CDR1 is MNHNS and CDR2 is SASEGT. Trimming cost V 7 bases and J 10 bases; bases outside gene matches: 10. The CDR3 totals 14 residues. The CDR3, as DNA: TGTGCCAGCATCCCGGGACAGGGAAGAGGAAAACTGTTTTTT. It translates to CASIPGQGRGKLFF.

This chain joins TRBV7-9 and TRBJ2-3; TRBD2 matches at 10 bases. Germline V gene sequence: CDR1 SEHNR, CDR2 FQNEAQ (reference sequence). J gave up 4 bases and V 6 bases, and 4 bases lay outside the gene matches. The CDR3 runs to 14 residues. CDR3 protein: CASSSSGGADTQYF. CDR3 bases: TGTGCCAGCAGTTCAAGCGGGGGGGCAGATACGCAGTATTTT.

The genes are TRBV5-1 and TRBJ2-2, with a weak D call TRBD1 (6 bases). The CDR3 spans 14 residues. Trimming left V 5 bases short and J 4 bases short, with 12 bases between. Germline V CDR1 and CDR2: SGHRS, YFSETQ. This CDR3 reads CASRKQGVTGELFF. As DNA, the CDR3 is TGCGCCAGCAGAAAACAGGGCGTCACCGGGGAGCTGTTTTTT.

The chain employs TRBV6-1 and TRBJ2-7, with 10 bases identical to TRBD1. The V segment lost 10 bases and the J segment 4 bases; nucleotides outside the gene matches: 7. The germline CDR1 and CDR2 sequences are MNHNS and SASEGT. This CDR3 region has 13 residues. CDR3: CAIGRTGGYEQYF. The DNA for the CDR3 is TGTGCCATCGGTCGGACAGGGGGATACGAGCAGTACTTC.

The chain recombines TRBV7-2 with TRBJ2-5, with a possible D match to TRBD2 (6 bases). In germline, CDR1 is SGHTA, CDR2 FQGNSA. This CDR3 is built from 13 residues. V dropped 5 bases and J dropped 4 bases, with 11 bases sitting between them. The CDR3 loop reads CASSRLGRETQYF. Here the CDR3 DNA reads TGTGCCAGCAGCAGACTAGGGCGAGAGACCCAGTACTTC.

The V gene is TRBV7-9, the J gene TRBJ1-1, with D unresolved. The CDR3 covers 13 residues. V lost 1 base, J lost 9 bases, and 12 bases lay in between. Germline V gives CDR1 SEHNR, CDR2 FQNEAQ (reference sequence). The CDR3 DNA sequence: TGTGCCAGCAGCTTAGAGCAGGACTCTCAAGCTTTCTTT. This encodes CASSLEQDSQAFF. The complete variable domain, with remaining parts taken from reference TRBV7-9 and TRBJ1-1, reads DTGVSQNPRHKITKRGQNVTFRCDPISEHNRLYWYRQTLGQGPEFLTYFQNEAQLEKSRLLSDRFSAERPKGSFSTLEIQRTEQGDSAMYLCASSLEQDSQAFFGQGTRLTVV.

Regarding this clone: The same CDR3 also results from other DNA sequences found in this sample. V gene TRBV18 combines with J gene TRBJ2-5, with D uncertain. The CDR3 length is 12 residues. V lost 3 bases and J 0 bases, leaving 2 bases between the germline ends. Germline values: CDR1 KGHSH, CDR2 LQKENI. Here the CDR3 DNA reads TGTGCCAGCTCACCGAACCAAGAGACCCAGTACTTC. This encodes CASSPNQETQYF.

This rearrangement joins TRBV28 to TRBJ2-7; possible D gene TRBD1, 6 bases. V dropped 3 bases and J dropped 6 bases, with 18 bases sitting between them. Germline CDR1 MDHEN, CDR2 SYDVKM. This CDR3 spans 15 amino acids. The DNA for the CDR3 is TGTGCCAGCAGTTTGGGGGCGTTGGTGTTACGCGAGCAGTACTTC. It specifies CASSLGALVLREQYF.